This record looks at one TCR beta chain sequence and its context. No antigen is known for it. General observations from the study: Tumor memory CD4+ T cell TCR gene usage was found to cluster with blood and lymph node memory CD4+ cells and with lymph node naive CD4+ cells. Whole repertoires were not studied in the larger cohort, only one V-J beta rearrangement. Greatest tumor Treg TCR overlap was with tumor naive CD4+ cells.

Constant-region reverse primers amplified full-length variable regions, followed by semi-nested Nested Universal Primer A PCR. MiXCR was run by TCRdb on the 5' RACE reads, yielding one entry per CDR3 protein. The sample lists some 62,000 distinct CDR3 sequences; more than 25% were seen once. Trimming cost V 5 bases and J 0 bases, with 10 bases left between them. The CDR3 sequence is 15 residues long. Germline V gives CDR1 SGHVS, CDR2 FNYEAQ. The receptor was derived from a female donor with breast cancer. Specimen: tumor-infiltrating naive CD4+ T cells sorted from the breast tumor. Subset: naive CD4+ T cells, CD4+CD45RA+CD25-. This chain joins TRBV7-6 and TRBJ2-2; D call uncertain. In DNA, the CDR3 is TGTGCCAGCAGCCGAGCTCACTCGAACACCGGGGAGCTGTTTTTT. Its translation: CASSRAHSNTGELFF.